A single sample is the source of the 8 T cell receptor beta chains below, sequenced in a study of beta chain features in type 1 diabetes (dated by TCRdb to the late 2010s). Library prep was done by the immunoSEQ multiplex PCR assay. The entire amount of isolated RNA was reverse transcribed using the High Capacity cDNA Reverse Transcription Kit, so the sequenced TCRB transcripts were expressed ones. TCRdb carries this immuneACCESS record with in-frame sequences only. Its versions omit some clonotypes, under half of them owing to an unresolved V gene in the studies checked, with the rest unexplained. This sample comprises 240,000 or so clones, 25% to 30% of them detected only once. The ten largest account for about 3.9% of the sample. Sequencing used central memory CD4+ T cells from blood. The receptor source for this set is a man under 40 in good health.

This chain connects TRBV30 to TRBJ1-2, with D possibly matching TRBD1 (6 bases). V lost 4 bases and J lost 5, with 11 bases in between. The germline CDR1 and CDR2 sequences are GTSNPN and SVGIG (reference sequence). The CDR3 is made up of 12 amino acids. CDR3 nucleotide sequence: TGTGCCTGGACCTTACAGGGATATGGCTACACCTTC. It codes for CAWTLQGYGYTF.

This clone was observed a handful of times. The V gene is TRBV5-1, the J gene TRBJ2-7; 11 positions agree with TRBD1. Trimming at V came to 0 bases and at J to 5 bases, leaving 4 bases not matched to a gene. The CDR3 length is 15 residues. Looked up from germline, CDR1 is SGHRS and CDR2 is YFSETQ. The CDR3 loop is CASSLAWDRGNEQYF. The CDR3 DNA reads TGCGCCAGCAGCTTGGCCTGGGACAGGGGGAACGAGCAGTACTTC.

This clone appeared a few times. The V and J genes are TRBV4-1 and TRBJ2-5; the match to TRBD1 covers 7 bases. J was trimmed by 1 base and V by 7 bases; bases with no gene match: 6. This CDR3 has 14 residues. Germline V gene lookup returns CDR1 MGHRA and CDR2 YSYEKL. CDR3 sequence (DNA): TGCGCCAGCAAATACCGGGACAGCCAAGAGACCCAGTACTTC. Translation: CASKYRDSQETQYF.

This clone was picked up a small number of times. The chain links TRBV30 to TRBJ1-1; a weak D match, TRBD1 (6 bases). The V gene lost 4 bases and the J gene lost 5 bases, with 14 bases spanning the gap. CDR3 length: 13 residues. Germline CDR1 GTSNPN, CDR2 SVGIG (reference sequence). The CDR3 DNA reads TGTGCCTGGACCCAACAAGGGGGGACTGAAGCTTTCTTT. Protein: CAWTQQGGTEAFF.

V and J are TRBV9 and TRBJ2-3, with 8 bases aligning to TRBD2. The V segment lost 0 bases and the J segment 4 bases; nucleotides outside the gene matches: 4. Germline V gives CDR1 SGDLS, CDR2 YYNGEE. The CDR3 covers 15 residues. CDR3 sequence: CASSVGAGVPDTQYF. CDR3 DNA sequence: TGTGCCAGCAGCGTAGGAGCGGGAGTACCAGATACGCAGTATTTT. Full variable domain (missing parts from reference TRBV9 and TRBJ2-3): DSGVTQTPKHLITATGQRVTLRCSPRSGDLSVYWYQQSLDQGLQFLIQYYNGEERAKGNILERFSAQQFPDLHSELNLSSLELGDSALYFCASSVGAGVPDTQYFGPGTRLTVL.

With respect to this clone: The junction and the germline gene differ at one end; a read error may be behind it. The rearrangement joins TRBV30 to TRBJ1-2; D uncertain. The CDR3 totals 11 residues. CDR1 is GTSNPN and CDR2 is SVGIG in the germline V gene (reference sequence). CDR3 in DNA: TGTGCCCGGAGTTACGCCCGGGGCTACACCTTC. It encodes CARSYARGYTF.

CDR3 coding DNA: TGTGCCAGCAATAGTTTTACGGATGGCTACACCTTC. It yields the protein CASNSFTDGYTF. V usage is TRBV2 and J usage is TRBJ1-2; no reliable D call. V was trimmed by 7 bases and J by 6 bases, leaving 12 bases between them. There are 12 residues in the CDR3. Germline lookup yields CDR1 SNHLY and CDR2 FYNNEI.

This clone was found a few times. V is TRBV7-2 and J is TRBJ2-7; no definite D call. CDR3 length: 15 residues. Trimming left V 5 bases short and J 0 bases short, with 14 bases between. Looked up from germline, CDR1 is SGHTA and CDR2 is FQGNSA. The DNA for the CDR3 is TGTGCCAGCAGCCCCGCCCCCCATTTCTCCTACGAGCAGTACTTC. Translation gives CASSPAPHFSYEQYF.